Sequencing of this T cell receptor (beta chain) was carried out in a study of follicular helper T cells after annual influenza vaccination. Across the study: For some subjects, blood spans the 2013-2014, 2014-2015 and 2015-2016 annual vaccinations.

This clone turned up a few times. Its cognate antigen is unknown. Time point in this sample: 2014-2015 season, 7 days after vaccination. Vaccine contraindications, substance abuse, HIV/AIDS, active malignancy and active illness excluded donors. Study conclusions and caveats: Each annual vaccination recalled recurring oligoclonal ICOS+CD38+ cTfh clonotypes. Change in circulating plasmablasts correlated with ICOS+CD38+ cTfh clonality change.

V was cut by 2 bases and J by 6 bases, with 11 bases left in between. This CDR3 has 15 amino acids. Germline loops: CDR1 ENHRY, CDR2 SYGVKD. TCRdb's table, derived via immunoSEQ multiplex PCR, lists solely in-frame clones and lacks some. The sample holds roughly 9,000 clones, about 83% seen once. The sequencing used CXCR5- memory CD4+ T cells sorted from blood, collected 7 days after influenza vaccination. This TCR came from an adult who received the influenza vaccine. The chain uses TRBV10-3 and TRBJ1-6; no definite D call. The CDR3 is CAISEDGPINSPLHF. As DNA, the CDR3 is TGTGCCATCAGTGAGGATGGGCCGATTAATTCACCCCTCCACTTT.